This entry features one T cell receptor beta chain sequence. Its antigen is unidentified. The sample originates from a study of T cell repertoires in cytomegalovirus infection. Study-level information: The authors relied on CMV epitopes, both recently identified HLA-C-restricted and well-studied HLA-B-restricted. CMV infection together with matching HLA type was indicated by public TCR beta signatures. Broader study findings: Public TCR beta family frequency separated CMV-and-HLA carriers, including in an independent cohort. It was HLA-C-restricted CMV-specific TCR beta clonotypes that dominated the response ex vivo.

A single record per CDR3 protein comes from TCRdb applying MiXCR to the reads. The sample has about 920,000 distinct CDR3 sequences, approximately 33% seen once. V lost 3 bases to trimming and J lost 3 bases; unmatched junction nucleotides: 6. Germline CDR1 and CDR2: MGHRA and YSYEKL. The CDR3 consists of 15 residues. The chain couples TRBV4-1 to TRBJ2-7, with 9 bases fitting TRBD2. Specimen: cultured CD8+ T cells from PBMCs, collected from culture after CMV antigen stimulation. The TCR comes from a human donor in good health (CMV status not recorded). Some clones in this sample may be carry-over from other donors' samples. The CDR3: CASSQETAGGYEQYF. In DNA form, the CDR3 reads TGCGCCAGCAGCCAGGAAACAGCGGGGGGCTACGAGCAGTACTTC.